The sequence of this T cell receptor beta chain was determined in a study of early T cells in non-severe SARS-CoV-2 infection. Study details: Unsorted whole blood bulk RNA was sequenced, with unpaired chains.

The CDR3 spans 15 residues. Trimming removed 5 bases from V and 4 bases from J, with 15 bases in between. Germline CDR1 SGHTA, CDR2 FQGNSA. Individually, cDNA molecules had unique molecular identifiers attached to them. One entry per CDR3 protein, called by TCRdb with MiXCR from the 5' RACE reads. The data hold some 77,000 distinct CDR3 sequences, with 9.5% to 15% observed a single time. Of note for this clonotype: Its antigen is not identified.

The study, taken as a whole, reports: Comparison of clonotypes with VDJdb favored anti-spike CD8 responses while missing private and CD4 specificities.

V is TRBV7-2 and J is TRBJ1-5; no clear D. This receptor was identified in an adult who was a healthcare worker with PCR-confirmed SARS-CoV-2 infection or an uninfected control (not recorded which). The specimen sequenced was whole blood. In nucleotides, the CDR3 is TGTGCCAGCAGCGACCCTTCCAGACTTAATCAGCCCCAGCATTTT. As protein: CASSDPSRLNQPQHF.